A single sample gave rise to the 5 T cell receptor beta chains below, sequenced in a study of human T cells and chemical hapten exposure. Specified time point: pre-sensitization, week 0. Treatment noted: therapeutic diphenylcyclopropenone sensitization with weekly scalp DPC. From the RACE reads, TCRdb called clonotypes with MiXCR, one entry per CDR3 protein. The table records more than 300,000 distinct CDR3 sequences, 4% to 6% of them present only once. The source was whole blood, collected in connection with sensitization to the hapten diphenylcyclopropenone (DPC). All receptors derive from a woman aged 50 to 65 with alopecia areata. Some clones in this sample may be carry-over from other donors' samples.

In its sample, this clonotype was seen many times. V and J are TRBV21-1 and TRBJ1-2. TRBV21-1 is described as a pseudogene. The CDR3 runs 17 residues. The CDR3 DNA sequence: TGTGCCAGCAGCCCTCTCAGCCCCCCGGGAGGGAACTATGGCTACACCTTC. Translated, it gives CASSPLSPPGGNYGYTF.

This clonotype was seen at least ten times. This sequence joins TRBV2 and TRBJ1-5; no firm D call. V lost 0 bases to trimming and J lost 7 bases, with 10 bases between them. The CDR3 is 14 amino acids. Germline V gene sequence: CDR1 SNHLY, CDR2 FYNNEI. The CDR3 spells CASSEAPSGQPQHF. The DNA of the CDR3 is TGTGCCAGCAGTGAAGCGCCCTCGGGGCAGCCCCAGCATTTT.

This clonotype was detected ten times or more. The rearrangement joins TRBV28 to TRBJ2-1, with TRBD2 matching over 10 bases. Trimming removed 4 bases from V and 14 bases from J; junction bases left unmatched: 23. Germline values: CDR1 MDHEN, CDR2 SYDVKM. The CDR3 runs to 18 residues. The CDR3 spells CASSSQQGLSGSGGPKFF. As DNA, the CDR3 is TGTGCCAGCAGTTCACAACAGGGGCTCTCGGGTAGCGGGGGGCCAAAGTTCTTC. Variable domain in full (rest from reference TRBV28 and TRBJ2-1): DVKVTQSSRYLVKRTGEKVFLECVQDMDHENMFWYRQDPGLGLRLIYFSYDVKMKEKGDIPEGYSVSREKKERFSLILESASTNQTSMYLCASSSQQGLSGSGGPKFFGPGTRLTVL.

This clonotype was seen ten or more times. The V call is TRBV6-5, the J call TRBJ2-7; D may be TRBD2 (5 bases). The V and J ends lost 5 bases and 0 bases respectively, with 14 bases between them. The CDR3 covers 15 residues. The germline V gene has CDR1 MNHEY and CDR2 SVGAGI. The chain's CDR3 is CASSRGLISSYEQYF. In DNA form, the CDR3 reads TGTGCCAGCAGTCGAGGACTGATTTCCTCCTACGAGCAGTACTTC.

This clonotype was seen a few times. The rearrangement uses TRBV28 and TRBJ2-7, with D unresolved. V was cut by 5 bases and J by 5 bases, with 10 bases left in between. The CDR3 runs 12 residues. CDR1 MDHEN and CDR2 SYDVKM come from the germline V gene. The CDR3 DNA sequence: TGTGCCAGCAGTATCGGCGCGGACGAGCAGTACTTC. Its protein is CASSIGADEQYF.